This TCR beta chain was observed in a study of Ad26.COV2.S vaccination and SARS-CoV-2 variants. Study-wide background: The donor participated in the COV1001 trial, in its Ad26.COV2.S arm.

Method: immunoSEQ multiplex PCR; TCRdb's copy keeps in-frame clones and lacks some. The sample has 350,000 to 500,000 clones; approximately 92% are singletons. Regarding treatment: around 19 received Ad26.COV2.S at low or high dose, single or two shots; about five received placebo; per-sample allocation not given. Samples came from day 63 after the first vaccine or placebo injection. This CDR3 has 12 amino acids. Deletions cut 3 bases from V and 7 bases from J, with 9 bases between. Germline V gene data show CDR1 as SGHVS and CDR2 as FQNEAQ. The specimen was peripheral blood, collected in a trial of Ad26.COV2.S vaccine versus placebo. The V and J genes are TRBV7-8 and TRBJ1-2; D is ambiguous. The clonotype was recovered from a person between 18 and 65 years old who received the Ad26.COV2.S COVID-19 vaccine or a placebo. Here the CDR3 DNA reads TGTGCCAGCAGCTTGGACGCAGGTGGCTACACCTTC. Translating gives CASSLDAGGYTF.